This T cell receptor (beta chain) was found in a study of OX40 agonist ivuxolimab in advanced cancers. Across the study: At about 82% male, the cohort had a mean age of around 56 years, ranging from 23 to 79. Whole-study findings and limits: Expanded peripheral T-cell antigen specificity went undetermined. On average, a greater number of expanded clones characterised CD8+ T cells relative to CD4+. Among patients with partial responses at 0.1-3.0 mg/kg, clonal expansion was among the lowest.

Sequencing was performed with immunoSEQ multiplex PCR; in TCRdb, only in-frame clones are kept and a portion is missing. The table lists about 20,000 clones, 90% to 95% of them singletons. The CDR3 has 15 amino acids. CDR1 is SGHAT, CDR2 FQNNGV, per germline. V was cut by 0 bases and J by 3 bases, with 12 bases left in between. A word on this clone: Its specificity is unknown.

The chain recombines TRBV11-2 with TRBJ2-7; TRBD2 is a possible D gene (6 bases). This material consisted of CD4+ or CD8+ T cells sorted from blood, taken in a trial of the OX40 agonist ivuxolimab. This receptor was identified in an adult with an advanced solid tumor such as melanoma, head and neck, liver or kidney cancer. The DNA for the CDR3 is TGTGCCAGCAGCTTAGAGGTGGGACTGCACTACGAGCAGTACTTC. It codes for CASSLEVGLHYEQYF.